Listed here is a single T cell receptor beta chain. Its antigen is unidentified. This sample is drawn from a study of CD8 T cells in Susac syndrome. Study-level information: Susac syndrome patients were untreated, on corticosteroids with some adding intravenous immunoglobulin, or on intravenous immunoglobulin only.

Study results and caveats: Individuals included in the TCR sequencing and HLA analysis were acknowledged by the study to be relatively few in number.

All included Susac syndrome patients satisfied recently defined diagnostic criteria for definite or probable disease. A quantity of about 0.5 to 1 ug RNA underwent reverse transcription using random hexamers. Amplification of TCR beta CDR3 was carried out by immunoSEQ multiplex PCR, which covered 54 Vbeta and 13 Jbeta segments. TCRdb used MiXCR to reprocess the immunoSEQ multiplex PCR reads, holding one entry per CDR3 protein. The sample lists about 120,000 distinct CDR3 sequences; about 93% were seen once. Trimming took 3 bases from V and 2 from J; bases not matched to a gene: 3. CDR1 SNHLY and CDR2 FYNNEI come from the germline V gene. The CDR3 is made up of 14 amino acids.

The TCR was taken from a human donor with Susac syndrome. Sequencing was performed on CD8+ T cells from PBMCs. The chain carries TRBV2 and TRBJ2-7; 8 bases agree with TRBD1. CDR3 sequence (DNA): TGTGCCAGCAGTGACAGGGGGCGCGCCTACGAGCAGTACTTC. It codes for CASSDRGRAYEQYF.